This TCR beta chain was profiled in a study of T cell responses to AZD1222 COVID-19 vaccine. Study-wide points: Researchers took repertoire samples only after the peak T cell response had come. The number of AZD1222 recipients seropositive at baseline was only six. The study found vaccine-associated CD4 TCRs spanning spike, dominant at 160-218 and 743-854.

With regard to this clone: Its antigen is undetermined.

Libraries were prepared by immunoSEQ multiplex PCR; TCRdb keeps only in-frame clonotypes and omits some of them. The sample includes roughly 97,000 clones, about 89% seen only once; the top ten take 6.5% to 8%. This specimen consisted of peripheral blood, obtained on day 0 of AZD1222 vaccination. The origin of this receptor is an adult in good health.

In DNA, the CDR3 is TGTGCCAGCAGAACTACTAGCGGGGGAACCTACGAGCAGTACTTC. Translated: CASRTTSGGTYEQYF. The V gene is TRBV7-2, the J gene TRBJ2-7, with TRBD2 identical over 11 bases. Germline V CDR1 and CDR2: SGHTA, FQGNSA. CDR3 length: 15 residues. After removal of 6 bases from V and 2 bases from J, the junction contained 6 bases not matched to a gene.